This T cell receptor (beta chain) was sequenced for a study of T-cell reconstitution after alpha-beta-depleted transplantation in children. Whole-study findings and limits: Once a year had passed after transplant, T-cell counts and diversity came mostly from newly produced T cells. From surviving recipient T cells and thymic progenitors came the high day-60 TCRbeta diversity observed in some patients. Two months or so post-transplant, alpha-beta T cells reportedly derived from several hundred expanded graft clones.

During its preparation, the TCRbeta library received unique molecular identifiers. TCRdb re-analysed the PCR reads in MiXCR, keeping a single row per CDR3 protein. The sample shows around 490,000 distinct CDR3 sequences, over 10% of them seen only once. The sample holds a few counts of this clonotype. Its matching antigen is unknown. The germline gives CDR1 SGDLS, CDR2 YYNGEE. The CDR3 consists of 16 residues. V was pared by 0 bases and J by 2 bases, with 4 bases of the junction left unmatched. The sequence came from a female patient between 2 and 10 years old who had a stem cell transplant for aplastic anemia, so the T cells may come from the graft donor. This chain connects TRBV9 to TRBJ2-2, with 7 bases matching TRBD2. The sample consisted of PBMCs, mostly from graft donor cells, taken 180 days after TCRalphabeta/CD19-depleted stem cell transplant. The CDR3 coding sequence is TGTGCCAGCAGCGTAGAATCGGGAGGCAACACCGGGGAGCTGTTTTTT. It specifies CASSVESGGNTGELFF.